This T cell receptor beta chain is from a study of cytomegalovirus exposure and HLA in healthy donors. PCR primers comprised 60 Vbeta and 13 Jbeta primers. Here immunoSEQ multiplex PCR was the method, and the copy in TCRdb shows in-frame clones only, minus some. Found here are some 110,000 clones, over 60% of them singletons; the top ten hold around 3%. Trimming removed 8 bases from V and 5 bases from J; junction bases left unmatched: 9. CDR1 LGHNA and CDR2 YNFKEQ come from the germline V gene. The CDR3 is 14 residues long. The sequenced sample consisted of PBMCs. This clonotype was sampled from a woman aged 18-29 years in good health and CMV-seropositive. The V and J genes are TRBV4-2 and TRBJ2-3; 8 bases match TRBD2. CDR3 amino acids: CASAPGLGIDTQYF. DNA for the CDR3: TGTGCCAGCGCCCCGGGACTAGGAATAGATACGCAGTATTTT.